A single sample gave rise to the 18 T cell receptor beta chains below, sequenced in a study of blood T cell repertoires in COVID-19. The table came from immunoSEQ multiplex PCR; TCRdb's copy has only in-frame clones and leaves some out. This sample has 95,000 to 110,000 clones, with 89% found just once. Sequenced material: peripheral blood. The receptor set was obtained from a woman at least 80 years old in a cohort sampled during active COVID-19.

This sequence joins TRBV6-5 and TRBJ1-2, with D hard to call. The germline V and J ends were trimmed by 5 bases and 4 bases, with 14 bases remaining between them. Germline assignment: CDR1 MNHEY and CDR2 SVGAGI. CDR3 length equals 14 residues. The CDR3 spells CASSSPAVTYGYTF. The CDR3 DNA is TGTGCCAGCAGTAGTCCCGCAGTTACCTATGGCTACACCTTC.

The chain carries TRBV4-2 and TRBJ2-1; 7 positions match TRBD2. V shed 0 bases, J shed 6 bases, and the junction held 8 bases outside the gene matches. The CDR3 extends over 16 amino acids. Per germline, CDR1 LGHNA and CDR2 YNFKEQ. This chain's CDR3 is CASSQEAGVSINEQFF. DNA for the CDR3: TGTGCCAGCAGCCAAGAGGCGGGAGTTTCCATCAATGAGCAGTTCTTC.

The CDR3 DNA reads as TGTGCCAGCAGCCCCCGGGACAGGGGGCGATCAACTAATGAAAAACTGTTTTTT. This encodes CASSPRDRGRSTNEKLFF. The chain links TRBV9 to TRBJ1-4; TRBD1 aligns across 12 bases. V shed 4 bases, J shed 0 bases, and the junction held 7 bases outside the gene matches. CDR1 SGDLS and CDR2 YYNGEE come from the germline V gene. CDR3 length equals 18 residues.

The V call is TRBV6-5, the J call TRBJ2-3; 7 bases are a match to TRBD2. J was trimmed by 4 bases and V by 6 bases; bases with no gene match: 4. The CDR3 sequence is 13 residues long. CDR1 MNHEY and CDR2 SVGAGI come from the germline V gene. The CDR3, as DNA: TGTGCCAGCAGCGGGGGGTGGCCAGATACGCAGTATTTT. It codes for CASSGGWPDTQYF.

The chain uses TRBV6-4 and TRBJ2-3, with 10 bases fitting TRBD1. The junction had 6 bases not matched to a gene; V was cut back by 6 bases and J by 12 bases. Germline values: CDR1 MRHNA, CDR2 SNTAGT. The CDR3 spans 12 residues. CDR3 sequence reads: CASSAGTGVQYF. In DNA, the CDR3 is TGTGCCAGCAGCGCCGGGACAGGGGTCCAGTATTTT.

V is TRBV9 and J is TRBJ1-4; perhaps TRBD1 as D (5 bases). V lost 4 bases and J lost 7, with 14 bases in between. The length of the CDR3 is 14 residues. CDR1 and CDR2 (germline): SGDLS, YYNGEE. CDR3 residues: CASSSQVGGEKLFF. CDR3 DNA: TGTGCCAGCAGCAGTCAGGTGGGGGGTGAAAAACTGTTTTTT.

The chain is built from TRBV5-1 and TRBJ2-7; the D gene is possibly TRBD1 (5 bases). This CDR3 is built from 15 residues. Trimming took off 1 base at V and 3 bases at J, with 14 bases between the two ends. The V gene's germline CDR1 is SGHRS and CDR2 YFSETQ. The CDR3 is CASSLSGAQYYEQYF. CDR3 nucleotides: TGCGCCAGCAGCTTGTCTGGGGCCCAATACTACGAGCAGTACTTC.

The chain couples TRBV28 to TRBJ2-7; no clear D gene. Germline assignment: CDR1 MDHEN and CDR2 SYDVKM. V was pared by 6 bases and J by 6 bases, with 15 bases between. There are 13 residues in the CDR3. The CDR3 loop reads CASRPIVPPEQYF. The CDR3 bases are TGTGCCAGCAGGCCCATAGTCCCCCCCGAGCAGTACTTC.

The CDR3 reads CASSLDPAGGREQFF. The CDR3 DNA reads as TGTGCCAGCAGCTTAGATCCGGCAGGGGGGCGTGAGCAGTTCTTC. The V call is TRBV11-3, the J call TRBJ2-1, with D possibly matching TRBD1 (7 bases). Trimming left V 0 bases short and J 9 bases short, with 15 bases between. CDR1 and CDR2 (germline): SGHNT, YENEEA. CDR3 length: 15 residues.

The rearrangement uses TRBV29-1 and TRBJ2-7; D is uncertain. This CDR3 comprises 12 residues. V was pared by 6 bases and J by 3 bases, with 12 bases between. The germline CDR1 and CDR2 sequences are SQVTM and ANQGSEA. CDR3 loop: CSVALFGYEQYF. CDR3 DNA: TGCAGCGTCGCTCTATTCGGCTACGAGCAGTACTTC.

V is TRBV10-2 and J is TRBJ2-7; D ambiguous. The CDR3 has 16 residues. Per the germline V gene, CDR1 is WSHSY and CDR2 is SAAADI. The V gene lost 2 bases and the J gene lost 1 base, with 15 bases spanning the gap. This CDR3 is CASSEGYSFSSYEQYF. CDR3 DNA: TGCGCCAGCAGTGAGGGGTACAGTTTCTCTTCCTACGAGCAGTACTTC.

This chain joins TRBV21-1 and TRBJ2-5; the D call in the table, TRBD2, was not verified against the DNA. TRBV21-1 corresponds to a pseudogene. CDR3 length equals 16 residues. The CDR3 sequence is CASSKVIRCGQETQYF. In nucleotides, the CDR3 is TGTGCCAGCAGCAAAGTAATACGATGCGGGCAAGAGACCCAGTACTTC.

V and J are TRBV5-1 and TRBJ2-3; 7 bases match TRBD1. CDR3 size: 15 residues. V dropped 3 bases and J dropped 4; count of bases not matched to a gene: 8. From germline, CDR1 is SGHRS and CDR2 YFSETQ. The CDR3 sequence: CASSSQGSGADTQYF. The DNA for the CDR3 is TGCGCCAGCAGCTCACAGGGGTCAGGGGCAGATACGCAGTATTTT. The whole variable domain, filled in from reference TRBV5-1 and TRBJ2-3, reads KAGVTQTPRYLIKTRGQQVTLSCSPISGHRSVSWYQQTPGQGLQFLFEYFSETQRNKGNFPGRFSGRQFSNSRSEMNVSTLELGDSALYLCASSSQGSGADTQYFGPGTRLTVL.

The V and J genes are TRBV18 and TRBJ1-2, with 7 bases that match TRBD1. CDR3 length equals 17 residues. V lost 2 bases and J lost 2; bases outside the gene matches: 11. Germline CDR1 and CDR2: KGHSH and LQKENI. The CDR3 here is CASSPVFAPTGNYGYTF. The CDR3 DNA is TGTGCCAGCTCACCAGTATTTGCGCCGACAGGGAACTATGGCTACACCTTC.

The V gene is TRBV5-1, the J gene TRBJ1-2, with 9 bases lining up with TRBD1. Germline assignment: CDR1 SGHRS and CDR2 YFSETQ. This CDR3 contains 16 residues. V lost 0 bases, J lost 8 bases, and 11 bases stayed unmatched. CDR3 nucleotide sequence: TGCGCCAGCAGCTTGGGAGGGACAGGGATTTTTGTCGGCTACACCTTC. Translating gives CASSLGGTGIFVGYTF.

This clone was detected once. This chain uses TRBV14 with TRBJ2-2, with D perhaps TRBD2 (6 bases). The V gene's germline CDR1 is SGHDN and CDR2 FVKESK. Trimming left V 4 bases short and J 1 base short, with 16 bases between. This CDR3 comprises 17 residues. The CDR3: CASSLLGGKGNTGELFF. The CDR3 coding sequence is TGTGCCAGCAGCCTCCTGGGAGGAAAGGGGAACACCGGGGAGCTGTTTTTT.

The CDR3 region is CAIKDGRYQETQYF. CDR3 sequence (DNA): TGTGCCATCAAAGACGGGAGGTACCAAGAGACCCAGTACTTC. The rearrangement links TRBV10-3 to TRBJ2-5; 7 positions agree with TRBD2. Germline V gene lookup returns CDR1 ENHRY and CDR2 SYGVKD. Trimming cost V 7 bases and J 0 bases; bases outside gene matches: 5. The CDR3 loop spans 14 amino acids.

The V call is TRBV2, the J call TRBJ1-6; D unresolved. The V gene lost 4 bases and the J gene lost 7 bases, with 11 bases spanning the gap. The CDR3 length is 14 residues. Germline lookup yields CDR1 SNHLY and CDR2 FYNNEI. CDR3 region: CASSGGGINSPLHF. The DNA for the CDR3 is TGTGCCAGCAGTGGAGGAGGGATCAATTCACCCCTCCACTTT. Based on the CDR3 plus reference TRBV2 and TRBJ1-6, the full variable domain is EPEVTQTPSHQVTQMGQEVILRCVPISNHLYFYWYRQILGQKVEFLVSFYNNEISEKSEIFDDQFSVERPDGSNFTLKIRSTKLEDSAMYFCASSGGGINSPLHFGNGTRLTVT.